Listed below are T cell receptor beta chains from one sample, sequenced in a study of T-cell reconstitution after alpha-beta-depleted transplantation in children. TCRdb reanalysed the PCR reads using MiXCR and keeps one entry per CDR3 protein. The table records more than 550,000 distinct CDR3 sequences, roughly 10% of them present only once. The sequencing used PBMCs from the stem cell graft donor, collected from the stem cell graft. The source is a human donor who donated a stem cell graft to a child with acute myeloid leukemia. CDR3s include the opening cysteine and the closing phenylalanine or tryptophan. A D gene is named only where the DNA matches it firmly. Size is stated for part of the rows, as once, few or many counts, or as a class when the clone is expanded.

CASTPSGTSGRAGGELFF	TGTGCCAGCACGCCTAGCGGGACCTCGGGTCGGGCAGGCGGGGAGCTGTTTTTT	TRBD2	TRBJ2-2	TRBV5-4	18	NA
CSASSAGAYEQYF	TGCAGTGCTAGTAGTGCAGGAGCCTACGAGCAGTACTTC	NA	TRBJ2-7	TRBV20-1	13	many
CASLAGTSTDTQYF	TGTGCCAGCCTCGCCGGGACTAGCACAGATACGCAGTATTTT	NA	TRBJ2-3	TRBV6-1	14	many
CASSPHRVGYEQYF	TGTGCCAGCAGCCCACACAGGGTCGGGTACGAGCAGTACTTC	NA	TRBJ2-7	TRBV3-1	14	NA
CAISLEGVPDTQYF	TGTGCCATCAGTCTAGAGGGAGTCCCCGATACGCAGTATTTT	NA	TRBJ2-3	TRBV10-3	14	NA
CASSLGLVGTGELFF	TGTGCCAGCAGCCTTGGGCTCGTCGGCACCGGGGAGCTGTTTTTT	NA	TRBJ2-2	TRBV5-4	15	NA
CASSVDPSSYNEQFF	TGTGCCAGCAGCGTAGATCCGAGCTCCTACAATGAGCAGTTCTTC	NA	TRBJ2-1	TRBV9	15	NA
CANVTLAGDVTGELFF	TGTGCCAACGTAACTTTAGCGGGAGACGTCACCGGGGAGCTGTTTTTT	TRBD2	TRBJ2-2	TRBV6-2/TRBV6-3	16	many
CASSAPLGWESKNIQYF	TGTGCCAGCAGCGCGCCGCTAGGGTGGGAGAGCAAAAACATTCAGTACTTC	NA	TRBJ2-4	TRBV7-2	17	many
CASSRTGTSGSVGNTGELFF	TGTGCCAGCAGCAGAACCGGGACTAGCGGGAGTGTTGGTAACACCGGGGAGCTGTTTTTT	TRBD2	TRBJ2-2	TRBV7-3	20	many
CASSPHWASGYSYEQYF	TGTGCCAGCAGCCCCCACTGGGCTAGCGGTTACTCCTACGAGCAGTACTTC	TRBD2	TRBJ2-7	TRBV3-1	17	few
CASSVAPTPYEQYF	TGTGCCAGCAGCGTAGCTCCCACCCCCTACGAGCAGTACTTC	NA	TRBJ2-7	TRBV9	14	few
CSAKTESGYSNQPQHF	TGCAGTGCGAAGACTGAGTCCGGATATAGCAATCAGCCCCAGCATTTT	NA	TRBJ1-5	TRBV20-1	16	NA
CASSPTLAEVESTQYF	TGTGCCAGCAGCCCGACCCTAGCGGAAGTGGAAAGTACGCAGTATTTT	TRBD2	TRBJ2-3	TRBV9	16	NA
CASSDPYEREGLRDYNEQFF	TGTGCCAGCAGTGATCCGTACGAGCGGGAGGGCCTTAGGGATTACAATGAGCAGTTCTTC	TRBD2	TRBJ2-1	TRBV6-1	20	NA
CASSLVATALNSPLHF	TGTGCCAGCAGCTTGGTTGCCACAGCCCTAAATTCACCCCTCCACTTT	NA	TRBJ1-6	TRBV7-2	16	few
CASSVDGTSGRYNEQFF	TGTGCCAGCAGCGTAGATGGGACTAGCGGGAGGTATAATGAGCAGTTCTTC	TRBD2	TRBJ2-1	TRBV9	17	NA
CAVLAGDLNEQFF	TGTGCCGTCTTAGCGGGAGACCTCAATGAGCAGTTCTTC	TRBD2	TRBJ2-1	TRBV10-3	13	NA
CASSLAGGAGFEAFF	TGTGCCAGCAGCTTGGCGGGGGGTGCGGGCTTCGAAGCTTTCTTT	NA	TRBJ1-1	TRBV5-5	15	NA
CSARDGPEAFF	TGCAGTGCTAGAGATGGTCCTGAAGCTTTCTTT	NA	TRBJ1-1	TRBV20-1	11	few
CASSQEQGRNTDTQYF	TGTGCCAGCAGCCAAGAGCAAGGACGGAACACAGATACGCAGTATTTT	NA	TRBJ2-3	TRBV14	16	many
CASSLGRRGHNEQFF	TGTGCCAGCAGCTTAGGACGAAGGGGGCACAATGAGCAGTTCTTC	TRBD1	TRBJ2-1	TRBV7-2	15	many